Following are 14 T cell receptor beta chains from one sample sequenced in a study of cytomegalovirus exposure and HLA in healthy donors (dated 2017 in TCRdb). Receptors were amplified or captured by the immunoSEQ multiplex PCR assay. The multiplex PCR relied on a mix of 60 forward primers for TCR Vbeta segments and 13 reverse primers for TCR Jbeta segments. This is the immuneACCESS table as TCRdb keeps it, with only in-frame sequences that have V and J called. A part of the clones is gone; compared with another copy, unresolved V genes explain less than half, and the rest is unexplained. This sample gives roughly 230,000 clones in total; around 90% of them show up just once. The ten largest clones capture 1.5% to 2% of the sample. Sequences were obtained from PBMCs. These receptors came from a girl aged 2 to 10 in good health and CMV-seronegative.

J is TRBJ2-2 and V is TRBV28; the match to TRBD1 covers 8 bases. The germline V gene has CDR1 MDHEN and CDR2 SYDVKM. The CDR3 extends over 15 amino acids. The V gene end was trimmed by 8 bases and the J gene end by 0 bases; junction bases not matched to a gene: 5. This CDR3 reads CASESGGANTGELFF. In DNA, the CDR3 is TGTGCCAGCGAGTCAGGGGGCGCGAACACCGGGGAGCTGTTTTTT.

This chain connects TRBV28 to TRBJ1-2, with a tentative D call TRBD1 (5 bases). This CDR3 is built from 14 residues. Germline lookup yields CDR1 MDHEN and CDR2 SYDVKM. V was shortened by 2 bases and J by 8 bases, with 15 bases between the two germline ends. The CDR3, as DNA: TGTGCCAGCAGTTTAAGGGGCAGGATGGGCGGCTACACCTTC. Translated: CASSLRGRMGGYTF.

The gene calls are TRBV28 and TRBJ2-7; 10 nucleotides agree with TRBD1. The CDR3 sequence is 16 residues long. Looked up from germline, CDR1 is MDHEN and CDR2 is SYDVKM. J lost 5 bases, V lost 0 bases, and 7 bases had no gene match. DNA of the CDR3: TGTGCCAGCAGTTTATGGGGACAGGGGATATACCACGAGCAGTACTTC. Protein sequence: CASSLWGQGIYHEQYF.

The chain carries TRBV7-8 and TRBJ1-2, with D tentatively TRBD1 (5 bases). The CDR3 runs 15 residues. Looked up from germline, CDR1 is SGHVS and CDR2 is FQNEAQ. V shed 1 base and J shed 5 bases, with 14 bases lying between them. The CDR3, as DNA: TGTGCCAGCAGCTTAGAGCGGGGCCTCTCATATGGCTACACCTTC. It is translated as CASSLERGLSYGYTF.

This clone was observed once. The V and J genes are TRBV6-5 and TRBJ2-1; 15 nucleotides line up with TRBD2. With V trimmed by 6 bases and J by 7 bases, 4 bases remained unmatched. This CDR3 spans 15 amino acids. CDR1 is MNHEY, CDR2 SVGAGI, per germline. The CDR3 region has the DNA TGTGCCAGCAGGTGGACTAGCGGGGGGGTTAATGAGCAGTTCTTC. This codes for CASRWTSGGVNEQFF.

This chain joins TRBV12-2 and TRBJ1-2; the D segment call TRBD1 is taken from the table without a DNA check. TRBV12-2 is listed as a pseudogene. This CDR3 is 16 amino acids long. CDR3 loop: CASRLFGQGVGYGYTF. CDR3 coding DNA: TGTGCAAGTCGCTTATTCGGACAGGGCGTAGGCTATGGCTACACCTTC.

The J gene is TRBJ2-2, the V gene TRBV7-6, with D maybe TRBD2 (5 bases). The CDR3 runs to 17 residues. V gave up 1 base and J gave up 4 bases, with 16 bases separating them. Germline lookup yields CDR1 SGHVS and CDR2 FNYEAQ. The CDR3: CASSLVSFSGATGELFF. CDR3 bases: TGTGCCAGCAGCTTAGTGAGTTTCAGCGGTGCCACCGGGGAGCTGTTTTTT.

The rearrangement uses TRBV14 and TRBJ2-7; D remains unclear. The CDR3 is 12 amino acids. CDR1 SGHDN and CDR2 FVKESK come from the germline V gene. The germline V and J ends were trimmed by 5 bases and 3 bases, with 8 bases remaining between them. DNA for the CDR3: TGTGCCAGCAGCGCCGGTTACTACGAGCAGTACTTC. Amino acids: CASSAGYYEQYF.

The chain joins TRBV27 to TRBJ2-7; 8 bases agree with TRBD2. Germline CDR1 MNHEY, CDR2 SMNVEV (reference sequence). V was clipped by 5 bases and J by 2 bases; unmatched bases: 8. The CDR3 is 15 amino acids. CDR3 amino acids: CASSPFPGGAYEQYF. DNA of the CDR3: TGTGCCAGCAGTCCCTTTCCCGGGGGGGCCTACGAGCAGTACTTC.

The chain recombines TRBV6-1 with TRBJ1-4; 7 bases agree with TRBD1. The CDR3 runs to 14 residues. Germline loops: CDR1 MNHNS, CDR2 SASEGT. With V trimmed by 3 bases and J by 2 bases, 0 bases remained unmatched. The CDR3 DNA sequence: TGTGCCAGCAGTGAGACAGGGACTAATGAAAAACTGTTTTTT. Translation gives CASSETGTNEKLFF.

The CDR3, as DNA: TGTGCCAGCAGTCTACAACGGGGCACTGAAGCTTTCTTT. This sequence encodes CASSLQRGTEAFF. The chain employs TRBV6-6 and TRBJ1-1, with unresolved D. V was pared by 5 bases and J by 4 bases, with 11 bases between. This CDR3 region has 13 residues. Germline lookup yields CDR1 MNHNY and CDR2 SVGAGI (reference sequence).

DNA for the CDR3: TGTGCCAGCAGCCTCGGCGGGGGAGCCGATCAGCCCCAGCATTTT. It is translated as CASSLGGGADQPQHF. The rearrangement uses TRBV4-2 and TRBJ1-5, with D possibly matching TRBD1 (5 bases). CDR1 LGHNA and CDR2 YNFKEQ come from the germline V gene. Trimming took off 4 bases at V and 5 bases at J, with 15 bases between the two ends. This CDR3 spans 15 amino acids.

The chain uses TRBV7-8 and TRBJ2-5; the D gene is possibly TRBD1 (5 bases). The germline CDR1 and CDR2 sequences are SGHVS and FQNEAQ. Trimming shortened V by 1 base and J by 7 bases, and 19 bases separated the two germline ends. The CDR3 loop spans 16 amino acids. CDR3 bases: TGTGCCAGCAGCTTAGAAAGTGGTATGGCAGGGATGACCCAGTACTTC. Residues: CASSLESGMAGMTQYF.

The chain has TRBV5-1 and TRBJ2-7, with D perhaps matching TRBD1 (6 bases). CDR1 and CDR2 (germline): SGHRS, YFSETQ. V lost 0 bases and J lost 3, with 10 bases in between. The CDR3 loop spans 14 amino acids. The CDR3 nucleotides read TGCGCCAGCAGCTTGGGGACAGTCGACTACGAGCAGTACTTC. Its translation is CASSLGTVDYEQYF.